The 20 T cell receptor beta chains reported below all come from one sample, sequenced in a study of CD8+CD57+ T cells in acquired aplastic anemia. Genomic DNA templated the TCR beta VDJ and CDR3 profiling. TCRdb analysed the reads with MiXCR anew, one entry per CDR3 protein. The sample comprises fewer than 200,000 distinct CDR3 sequences, 60% to 70% of which are singletons, and roughly 42% rests with the top ten. Sample: sorted CD4+, CD8+, or CD8+CD57+ T cells (not recorded which) from PBMCs. The receptors stem from a human donor in good health.

This clonotype has a handful of counts. V is TRBV15 and J is TRBJ1-6, with D possibly matching TRBD1 (5 bases). Germline V gives CDR1 LNHNV, CDR2 YYDKDF (reference sequence). Trimming cost V 3 bases and J 10 bases, with 16 bases left between them. The CDR3 has 15 residues. CDR3 residues: CATSSSRGDYSPLHF. DNA for the CDR3: TGTGCCACCAGCAGCTCTCGAGGGGATTACTCACCCCTCCACTTT.

CDR3 DNA: TGTGCCAGCAGTTTATTGGTAGGGGTCGAGCAGTACTTC. Translated, it gives CASSLLVGVEQYF. This chain connects TRBV28 to TRBJ2-7, with D maybe TRBD1 (5 bases). Germline V lookup: CDR1 MDHEN, CDR2 SYDVKM. The CDR3 is 13 residues long. With 1 base removed from V and 6 bases from J, the gap between germline ends came to 10 bases. Full variable domain (remainder filled in from reference TRBV28 and TRBJ2-7): DVKVTQSSRYLVKRTGEKVFLECVQDMDHENMFWYRQDPGLGLRLIYFSYDVKMKEKGDIPEGYSVSREKKERFSLILESASTNQTSMYLCASSLLVGVEQYFGPGTRLTVT.

This clonotype showed up many times. V usage is TRBV24-1 and J usage is TRBJ2-2, with 9 positions matching TRBD1. The CDR3 runs to 16 residues. Per germline, CDR1 KGHDR and CDR2 SFDVKD. Germline trimming cut 3 bases from V and 4 bases from J; bases unmatched to any gene: 5. In nucleotides, the CDR3 is TGTGCCACCAGTGATCTACAGGGGGCCGGCACCGGGGAGCTGTTTTTT. This encodes CATSDLQGAGTGELFF.

Comments on this clonotype: Here the CDR3 omits its conserved ending phenylalanine or tryptophan, so a read error is the likely source. The rearrangement links TRBV14 to TRBJ2-5; 9 nucleotides match TRBD1. Per the germline V gene, CDR1 is SGHDN and CDR2 is FVKESK. The trim removed 2 bases at V and 3 bases at J, leaving 7 bases unmatched. This CDR3 has 16 residues. The chain's CDR3 is CASSQLPGQGKETQYS. The CDR3 coding sequence is TGTGCCAGCAGCCAACTCCCGGGACAGGGCAAAGAGACCCAGTACTCC.

This rearrangement joins TRBV6-1 to TRBJ2-7, with D perhaps TRBD1 (5 bases). V was clipped by 5 bases and J by 2 bases, with 16 bases between them. Per the germline V gene, CDR1 is MNHNS and CDR2 is SASEGT. The length of the CDR3 is 15 residues. The CDR3 DNA reads as TGTGCCAGCAGTTACTCCCTCACAGGTACCTACGAGCAGTACTTC. Translated, it gives CASSYSLTGTYEQYF.

The chain joins TRBV19 to TRBJ2-1; tentative D call: TRBD2 (6 bases). The CDR3 length is 13 residues. Trimming took off 2 bases at V and 8 bases at J, with 10 bases between the two ends. The germline V gene encodes CDR1 LNHDA and CDR2 SQIVND (reference sequence). In DNA form, the CDR3 reads TGTGCCAGTAGTATACGGGGGTTGGATGAGCAGTTCTTC. Translated, it gives CASSIRGLDEQFF.

The J gene is TRBJ2-2, the V gene TRBV12-3 or TRBV12-4; 7 nucleotides align to TRBD1. J gave up 6 bases and V 3 bases, and 4 bases lay outside the gene matches. This CDR3 contains 14 residues. The CDR3 DNA reads as TGTGCCAGCAGTTTGACCCAGGGGGCCGGGGAGCTGTTTTTT. Amino acids: CASSLTQGAGELFF.

The rearrangement uses TRBV2 and TRBJ2-3; D gene unclear. CDR1 SNHLY and CDR2 FYNNEI come from the germline V gene. Trimming removed 5 bases at V and 4 bases at J, with 16 bases between. The CDR3 runs to 15 residues. The CDR3 protein is CASSRNSPQSDTQYF. CDR3 sequence (DNA): TGTGCCAGCAGTCGGAACTCTCCCCAGTCAGATACGCAGTATTTT.

This clonotype appeared a few times. This chain connects TRBV5-4 to TRBJ1-5, with TRBD1 matching over 11 bases. V dropped 1 base and J dropped 4; count of bases not matched to a gene: 4. Germline V gene data show CDR1 as SGHNT and CDR2 as YYREEE (reference sequence). The CDR3 loop spans 16 amino acids. The CDR3 protein is CASSLWGTGGNQPQHF. The CDR3 DNA is TGTGCCAGCAGCTTGTGGGGGACAGGGGGGAATCAGCCCCAGCATTTT.

V usage is TRBV5-6 and J usage is TRBJ1-2; 12 bases map to TRBD1. The CDR3 is made up of 14 amino acids. In germline, CDR1 is SGHDT, CDR2 YYEEEE. V was clipped by 4 bases and J by 7 bases; unmatched bases: 5. The CDR3 region is CASSPGQGAFGYTF. CDR3 DNA sequence: TGTGCCAGCAGCCCGGGACAGGGGGCATTTGGCTACACCTTC.

This clonotype was observed a few times. V and J are TRBV24-1 and TRBJ2-7; D remains unclear. CDR1 is KGHDR, CDR2 SFDVKD, per germline. The CDR3 contains 12 residues. The V end lost 0 bases, the J end lost 6 bases, and 5 bases lay between the germline ends. In DNA, the CDR3 is TGTGCCACCAGTGATTTGATGACCGAGCAGTACTTC. This codes for CATSDLMTEQYF.

The chain joins TRBV27 to TRBJ2-2; tentative D call: TRBD2 (5 bases). CDR3 length equals 18 residues. CDR1 is MNHEY, CDR2 SMNVEV, per germline (reference sequence). With 0 bases removed from V and 3 bases from J, the gap between germline ends came to 17 bases. The CDR3 loop is CASSLSLTTAVYTGELFF. CDR3 DNA sequence: TGTGCCAGCAGTTTATCGTTGACTACAGCGGTTTACACCGGGGAGCTGTTTTTT.

The genes are TRBV2 and TRBJ1-3, with D hard to call. Deletions cut 4 bases from V and 8 bases from J, with 15 bases between. The CDR3 totals 14 residues. Germline CDR1 reads SNHLY; CDR2 reads FYNNEI. This chain's CDR3 is CASSAATGRDTIYF. The CDR3 coding sequence is TGTGCCAGCAGTGCGGCAACCGGACGCGACACCATATATTTT.

This clonotype has a handful of counts. The rearrangement joins TRBV9 to TRBJ2-7; TRBD1 is a possible D gene (6 bases). CDR1 is SGDLS and CDR2 is YYNGEE in the germline V gene. V was cut by 2 bases and J by 3 bases, with 15 bases left in between. CDR3 length: 15 residues. CDR3 protein: CASSVAGSGDYEQYF. The CDR3 DNA reads as TGTGCCAGCAGCGTGGCCGGGTCAGGGGACTACGAGCAGTACTTC.

As regards this clonotype: Germline and junction disagree at one end, which may indicate a read error. V is TRBV6-5 and J is TRBJ1-2, with D possibly being TRBD1 (5 bases). The CDR3 has 13 residues. CDR1 is MNHEY, CDR2 SVGAGI, per germline. CDR3: CVSNPSGGHGYTF. As DNA, the CDR3 is TGTGTCAGCAACCCTTCCGGGGGACATGGCTACACCTTC.

In regard to this clonotype: Mismatch with germline at one junction end may stem from a read error. The CDR3 protein is CASSLGLASTGELFF. The CDR3 DNA follows: TGTGCCAGCAGCTTAGGTCTAGCCAGCACCGGGGAGCTGTTTTTC. V and J are TRBV9 and TRBJ2-2, with D maybe TRBD2 (5 bases). Per germline, CDR1 SGDLS and CDR2 YYNGEE. The CDR3 spans 15 residues.

The CDR3 DNA follows: TGTGCCAGTAGTTGGCAGCCGGGTCGACTAAACACTGAAGCTTTCTTT. Its translation: CASSWQPGRLNTEAFF. V is TRBV19 and J is TRBJ1-1; D is unresolved. The CDR3 sequence is 16 residues long. Trimming removed 5 bases from V and 2 bases from J, with 18 bases in between. CDR1 and CDR2 (germline): LNHDA, SQIVND (reference sequence). Drawing the rest from reference TRBV19 and TRBJ1-1, the complete variable domain is DGGITQSPKYLFRKEGQNVTLSCEQNLNHDAMYWYRQDPGQGLRLIYYSQIVNDFQKGDIAEGYSVSREKKESFPLTVTSAQKNPTAFYLCASSWQPGRLNTEAFFGQGTRLTVV.

Notes on this clonotype: A read error may account for a junction end that differs from germline. The chain is built from TRBV24-1 and TRBJ2-1, with D perhaps matching TRBD2 (7 bases). Germline-derived CDR1 and CDR2 are KGHDR and SFDVKD. The CDR3 length is 14 residues. The CDR3 coding sequence is TGTGCCGCCAGTGACCGGGGGGCGGGGCCCGAGCAGTTCTTC. Translated: CAASDRGAGPEQFF.

In its sample, this clonotype was seen a few times. This chain connects TRBV28 to TRBJ1-2, with TRBD1 identical over 7 bases. The germline gives CDR1 MDHEN, CDR2 SYDVKM. The CDR3 loop spans 12 amino acids. V lost 8 bases, J lost 4 bases, and 4 bases stayed unmatched. The CDR3 loop is CASGTAGYGYTF. Written as DNA, the CDR3 is TGTGCCAGCGGGACAGCTGGCTATGGCTACACCTTC.

The rearrangement uses TRBV7-2 and TRBJ2-7, with 8 bases fitting TRBD1. The germline V gene encodes CDR1 SGHTA and CDR2 FQGNSA. The V and J ends lost 11 bases and 3 bases, in that order; junction bases with no gene match: 9. This CDR3 has 13 residues. The CDR3, as DNA: TGTGCCGTTATGACAGGGGTAGACTACGAGCAGTACTTC. It translates to CAVMTGVDYEQYF. The variable domain in full, completed from reference TRBV7-2 and TRBJ2-7, reads GAGVSQSPSNKVTEKGKDVELRCDPISGHTALYWYRQSLGQGLEFLIYFQGNSAPDKSGLPSDRFSAERTGGSVSTLTIQRTQQEDSAVYLCAVMTGVDYEQYFGPGTRLTVT.